This T cell receptor beta chain was documented in a study of T cells in Graves' hyperthyroidism and ophthalmopathy. Overall study results and limits: Most thyroid clonotypes expanded above 0.001 were also detected in blood.

No progression to ophthalmopathy during 18 months of follow-up defined stable disease. Investigators excluded patients with uncontrolled infection, other autoimmune disease, pregnancy or lactation. Isolation of PBMCs was performed on 8.5 to 10 ml fresh peripheral blood. Amplification of TCR beta CDR3 regions was performed using RNA transcripts as template. An initial round of RT-PCR targeting the TCR CDR3 relied on the HTBI primer set. A single record per CDR3 protein comes from TCRdb applying MiXCR to the multiplex PCR reads. The sample carries fewer than 600,000 distinct CDR3 sequences, around 15% recorded once. About this clonotype: The antigen remains undetermined.

The source of this sequence is a woman aged 40-49 years with Graves' hyperthyroidism. Sequences were obtained from blood.

The CDR3 loop is CASSWDSMNTEAFF. The DNA for the CDR3 is TGCGCCAGCAGCTGGGACAGTATGAACACTGAAGCTTTCTTT. The chain combines TRBV5-1 with TRBJ1-1, with TRBD1 matching over 7 bases. CDR3 length: 14 residues. With 3 bases clipped from V and 0 bases from J, the junction kept 2 bases outside the gene matches. CDR1 is SGHRS and CDR2 is YFSETQ in the germline V gene.